The present TCR beta chain was sequenced within a study of blood T cell repertoires in COVID-19. In the study overall: Samples came from the United States, Italy and Spain, spanning acute and convalescent COVID-19. Nucleic acid was either cDNA or gDNA, and it came from T cells, B-cell-depleted T cells, or PBMCs.

Assay used: immunoSEQ multiplex PCR; TCRdb lists only in-frame clones, some missing. The sample lists tens of thousands of clones, about 82% occurring once. The CDR3 has 15 amino acids. Germline CDR1 reads SGHDT; CDR2 reads YYEEEE. Trimming left V 0 bases short and J 6 bases short, with 13 bases between. The TCR was taken from a man in his fifties or sixties with acute or convalescent COVID-19. Sequencing was done on a sample of peripheral blood. The chain couples TRBV5-6 to TRBJ2-1; tentatively, D is TRBD2 (5 bases). The CDR3 sequence is CASSLGPGVGNEQFF. The CDR3 DNA follows: TGTGCCAGCAGCTTGGGACCCGGGGTGGGCAATGAGCAGTTCTTC. The full variable domain, rest sourced from reference TRBV5-6 and TRBJ2-1, is DAGVTQSPTHLIKTRGQQVTLRCSPKSGHDTVSWYQQALGQGPQFIFQYYEEEERQRGNFPDRFSGHQFPNYSSELNVNALLLGDSALYLCASSLGPGVGNEQFFGPGTRLTVL.